This T cell receptor (beta chain) originates from a study of blood T cell repertoires in COVID-19. The CDR3 is 16 amino acids. Germline V lookup: CDR1 SGHNT, CDR2 YYREEE (reference sequence). With 4 bases removed from V and 1 base from J, the gap between germline ends came to 14 bases. The data were produced by immunoSEQ multiplex PCR, yet TCRdb's version contains in-frame clones alone and is incomplete. The table has 200,000 to 250,000 clones, approximately 91% seen once; the top ten hold 2.7%. The chain recombines TRBV5-4 with TRBJ1-4, with D possibly TRBD1 on 6 matching bases. The sequenced sample was peripheral blood. This TCR derives from a woman between 55 and 75 years old with acute or convalescent COVID-19. The CDR3 here is CASSPGTHKTNEKLFF. The DNA of the CDR3 is TGTGCCAGCAGCCCCGGGACACATAAAACTAATGAAAAACTGTTTTTT.